A selection of T cell receptor beta chains follows, all from one sample in a study of blood T cell repertoires in COVID-19. TCRdb's copy holds only in-frame clones and misses some; the assay was immunoSEQ multiplex PCR. The sample shows around 65,000 clones, around four fifths of them seen only once. Sequenced material: peripheral blood. Receptors originate from a man in his 70s with acute or convalescent COVID-19. Each CDR3 is given without its conserved first and last residue. Clone sizes are given selectively: once, few, many, or a class where the clone is expanded.

v_gene	j_gene	abundance	CDR3aa
TRBV5-8	TRBJ2-3	once	ASSLLATDTQY
TRBV24-1	TRBJ1-2	-	ATHGGGRPRQGHGYT
TRBV5-1	TRBJ1-1	-	ASSFQGQGTEAF
TRBV3-1/TRBV3-2	TRBJ1-2	-	ASSKGTATYGYT
TRBV5-1	TRBJ1-2	-	ASSRGDYQGHGYT
TRBV3-1/TRBV3-2	TRBJ1-6	-	ASSPNLGGDSPLH
TRBV18	TRBJ1-3	-	ASSPPSGIISGNTIY
TRBV2	TRBJ1-5	-	ASSRPTGQPQH
TRBV12-3/TRBV12-4	TRBJ1-1	-	ASSLDRDTEAF
TRBV11-2	TRBJ1-2	-	ASSLGFGGISGYGYT
TRBV18	TRBJ1-4	-	ASSPQTRLPRGEKLF
TRBV5-4	TRBJ1-2	-	ASSFPGGDRNYGYT
TRBV2	TRBJ1-6	-	ASSATGPNGSGSPLH
TRBV2	TRBJ1-1	-	ASSEGQGWTEAF
TRBV3-1/TRBV3-2	TRBJ1-2	-	ASSPLGDYRGYT
TRBV3-1/TRBV3-2	TRBJ1-1	-	ASSHSGGNTEAF
TRBV28	TRBJ2-7	-	ASRRTGTYEQY
TRBV2	TRBJ1-4	-	ATQRGGRLDEKLF
TRBV28	TRBJ1-2	-	ASSPLRGTGGHSNYGYT
TRBV11-2	TRBJ1-5	-	ASSRWAGSNQPQH
TRBV5-1	TRBJ2-7	-	ASSIDTNTYEQY
TRBV5-1	TRBJ2-2	-	ASSRTGTGNTGELF
TRBV7-6	TRBJ2-4	once	ASSRGGGAKNIQY